This T cell receptor beta chain emerged from a study of T cells in Graves' hyperthyroidism and ophthalmopathy. RNA transcripts provided the source from which TCR beta CDR3 regions were amplified. A set of HTBI primers served as the primers for a first-round RT-PCR of the TCR CDR3. TCRdb used MiXCR to reprocess the multiplex PCR reads, holding one entry per CDR3 protein. The table includes about 590,000 distinct CDR3 sequences, 11% to 15% detected once. On this clonotype itself: Its specificity is not known.

Study-wide points: A model using 13 V-J features told ophthalmopathy apart from stable hyperthyroidism.

Diagnoses were made from clinical symptoms, serum measures (thyroxine and TRAb), thyroid ultrasound and orbital computed tomography. Trimming took 3 bases from V and 2 from J; bases not matched to a gene: 4. Germline V gene data show CDR1 as DFQATT and CDR2 as SNEGSKA (reference sequence). The CDR3 runs 14 residues. The source is a woman aged 18-29 years with Graves' ophthalmopathy. This chain uses TRBV20-1 with TRBJ2-3; TRBD2 matches 8 bases. The source material was blood. Here the CDR3 DNA reads TGCAGTGCTAGGTCGGGAGGGCCCACAGATACGCAGTATTTT. It specifies CSARSGGPTDTQYF.